Shown below are 6 T cell receptor beta chains from a single sample sequenced in a study of blood T cells in healthy people across ages. Then a second PCR, running about 6 to 11 cycles, was carried out with a sample-barcoded 5' primer and a J-beta primer mix. TCRdb used MiXCR to reprocess the 5' RACE reads, holding one entry per CDR3 protein. The data show some 1.5 million distinct CDR3 sequences, with roughly 27% seen just once and about 8% held by the top ten. The sample comprised blood. Source of these receptors: a woman in her 30s in good health.

A remark on this clonotype: A much larger clone is a single base away; this may be a read error. In nucleotides, the CDR3 is TGTGCCAGCAGCTTGGAGTATTCAGAGGGCTATGGCTACACCTTC. Amino acid sequence: CASSLEYSEGYGYTF. This rearrangement joins TRBV5-5 to TRBJ1-2, with no clear D. Germline V gene lookup returns CDR1 SGHKS and CDR2 YYEKEE (reference sequence). The CDR3 has 15 residues. The V and J ends lost 0 bases and 4 bases respectively, with 13 bases between them. Variable domain in full (rest from reference TRBV5-5 and TRBJ1-2): DAGVTQSPTHLIKTRGQQVTLRCSPISGHKSVSWYQQVLGQGPQFIFQYYEKEERGRGNFPDRFSARQFPNYSSELNVNALLLGDSALYLCASSLEYSEGYGYTFGSGTRLTVV.

This clonotype has a handful of counts. The V gene is TRBV3-1, the J gene TRBJ1-2; D gene uncertain. Germline V lookup: CDR1 LGHDT, CDR2 YNNKEL (reference sequence). V shed 0 bases and J shed 2 bases, with 13 bases lying between them. CDR3 length equals 16 residues. The CDR3 sequence: CASSQETPGNNYGYTF. The CDR3 nucleotides are TGTGCCAGCAGCCAAGAAACTCCAGGAAACAACTATGGCTACACCTTC.

As to this clonotype: Relative to the germline gene, one junction end is altered; a read error may explain this. The chain combines TRBV5-1 with TRBJ2-7; TRBD1 is a possible D gene (5 bases). Germline CDR1 is SGHRS and CDR2 is YFSETQ. CDR3 length: 12 residues. Here the CDR3 reads CVSSPDSYEQYF. DNA of the CDR3: TGCGTCAGCAGCCCAGACAGCTACGAGCAGTACTTC.

The sample holds many counts of this clonotype. The V and J genes are TRBV12-3 or TRBV12-4 and TRBJ1-1; 10 positions match TRBD1. The CDR3 spans 14 residues. Trimming at V came to 6 bases and at J to 5 bases, leaving 6 bases not matched to a gene. CDR3 region: CASRPGQGRTEAFF. Here the CDR3 DNA reads TGTGCCAGCAGACCGGGACAGGGGCGGACTGAAGCTTTCTTT.

This clonotype was observed a few times. A much larger clone lies a single base off, so this may be a read error. This chain connects TRBV10-3 to TRBJ2-6; the match to TRBD1 covers 12 bases. CDR1 is ENHRY and CDR2 is SYGVKD in the germline V gene. The CDR3 spans 14 residues. This chain's CDR3 is CATGQGAGANVRTF. For the CDR3, the DNA is TGTGCCACGGGACAGGGGGCTGGGGCCAACGTCCGGACTTTC.

The CDR3 nucleotides read TGCAGTGCTATCCCCGGGTCGAGAAACACTGAAGCTTTCTTT. Its protein is CSAIPGSRNTEAFF. The chain has TRBV20-1 and TRBJ1-1; D is uncertain. Germline V CDR1 and CDR2: DFQATT, SNEGSKA (reference sequence). This CDR3 has 14 amino acids. Trimming took 4 bases from V and 2 from J, leaving 14 bases between them.